The sequence of this T cell receptor beta chain was determined in a study of regulatory T cells in long-lasting Graves disease. Researchers made TCR beta libraries by using iRepertoire HTBI primers and running Arm-PCR on CDR3 regions. MiXCR was run by TCRdb on the multiplex PCR reads, yielding one entry per CDR3 protein. The table shows some 440,000 distinct CDR3 sequences, with 20% occurring only once. This clonotype occurred a few times. Time point noted: persistent/refractory GD, antithyroid drugs over 5 years with positive TRAb. PBMC-derived RNA was used for the TCR library. The ends were cut back, 0 bases at V and 5 bases at J, with 11 bases in the middle. The germline V gene encodes CDR1 DFQATT and CDR2 SNEGSKA (reference sequence). This CDR3 has 14 amino acids.

The starting material was peripheral blood mononuclear cells (PBMCs), obtained when the disease was refractory, from a patient treated with antithyroid drugs. The V and J genes are TRBV20-1 and TRBJ1-5; no clear D. The receptor was derived from a female donor with Graves disease. For the CDR3, the DNA is TGCAGTGCTAGAGATTTCGGGAACGATCAGCCCCAGCATTTT. It yields the protein CSARDFGNDQPQHF.